Below, one TCR beta chain is given with its context. Per the germline V gene, CDR1 is SGHVS and CDR2 is FQNEAQ. V was shortened by 1 base and J by 2 bases, with 12 bases between the two germline ends. The CDR3 is 17 amino acids. The source of the sample is a study of cytomegalovirus exposure and HLA in healthy donors. Sequencing was performed with immunoSEQ multiplex PCR; in TCRdb, only in-frame clones are kept and a portion is missing. The sample includes tens of thousands of clones, around 95% seen only once; the top ten take more than 1.2%. The rearrangement uses TRBV7-8 and TRBJ1-6, with D possibly TRBD1 on 6 matching bases. This sequence originates from a man between 18 and 29 years old in good health and CMV-seropositive. The sample consisted of PBMCs. The CDR3 region has the DNA TGTGCCAGCAGCTTAGTAACAGGGCGCGCCTATAATTCACCCCTCCACTTT. It specifies CASSLVTGRAYNSPLHF.